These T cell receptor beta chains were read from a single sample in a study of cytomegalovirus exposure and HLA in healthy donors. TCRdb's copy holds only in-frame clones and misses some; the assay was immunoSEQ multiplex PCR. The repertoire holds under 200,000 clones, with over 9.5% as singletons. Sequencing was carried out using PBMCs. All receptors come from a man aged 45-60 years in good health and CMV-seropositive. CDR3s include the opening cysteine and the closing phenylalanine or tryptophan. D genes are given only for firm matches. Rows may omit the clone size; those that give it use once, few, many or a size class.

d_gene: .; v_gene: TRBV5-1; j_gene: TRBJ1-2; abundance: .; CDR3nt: .; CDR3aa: CASSLEWGQGTF
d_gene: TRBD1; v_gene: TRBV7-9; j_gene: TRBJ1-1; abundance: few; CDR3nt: TGTGCCAGCAGCTTAGCGGGACAGATGAACACTGAAGCTTTCTTT; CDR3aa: CASSLAGQMNTEAFF
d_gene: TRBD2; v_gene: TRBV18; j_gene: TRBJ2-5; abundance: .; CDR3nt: TGTGCCAGCTCACACGGGAGGGGGAGCTTGGAGACCCAGTACTTC; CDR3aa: CASSHGRGSLETQYF
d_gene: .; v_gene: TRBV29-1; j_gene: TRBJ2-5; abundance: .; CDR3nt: TGCAGCGTTGCACAGGGAGTTGAGACCCAGTACTTC; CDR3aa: CSVAQGVETQYF
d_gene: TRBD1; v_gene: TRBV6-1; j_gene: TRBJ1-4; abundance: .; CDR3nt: TGTGCCAGCAGTGGGGCCAGGGGGATGGAAAAACTGTTTTTT; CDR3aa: CASSGARGMEKLFF
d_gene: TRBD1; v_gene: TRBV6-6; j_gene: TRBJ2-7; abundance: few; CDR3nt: TGTGCCAGCAGTTACAGGAGGGACAGGGTCGAGCAGTACTTC; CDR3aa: CASSYRRDRVEQYF
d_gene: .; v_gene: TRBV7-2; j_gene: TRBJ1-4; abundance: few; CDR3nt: TGTGCCAGCAGCTTAGCGCCCGGTTCTCTGTTTTTT; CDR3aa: CASSLAPGSLFF
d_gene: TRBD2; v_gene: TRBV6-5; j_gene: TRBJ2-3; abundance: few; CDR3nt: TGTGCCAGCAGTTTCATTTCTAGCGGGGGGGCCGATACGCAGTATTTT; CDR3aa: CASSFISSGGADTQYF
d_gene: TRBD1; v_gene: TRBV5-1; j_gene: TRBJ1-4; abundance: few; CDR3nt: TGCGCCAGCAGCTTGGCTCCTACAGGGGGGACCTTAAATGAAAAACTGTTTTTT; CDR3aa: CASSLAPTGGTLNEKLFF
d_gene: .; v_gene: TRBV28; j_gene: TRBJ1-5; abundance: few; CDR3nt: TGTGCCAGCATGGGGGGTTGGAGCAATCAGCCCCAGCATTTT; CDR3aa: CASMGGWSNQPQHF
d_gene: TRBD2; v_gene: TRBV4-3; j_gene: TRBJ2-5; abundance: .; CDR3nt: TGCGCCAGCAGCCTGAGCGGGACTCAAGAGACCCAGTACTTC; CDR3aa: CASSLSGTQETQYF
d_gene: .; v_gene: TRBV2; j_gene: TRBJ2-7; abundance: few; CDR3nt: TGTGCCAGCAGGCTAACGGGAAACTACGAGCAGTACTTC; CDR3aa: CASRLTGNYEQYF
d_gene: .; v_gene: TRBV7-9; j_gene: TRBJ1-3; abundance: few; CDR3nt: TGTGCCAGCAGCTTATACAGCGGATTACCTGGAAACACCATATATTTT; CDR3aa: CASSLYSGLPGNTIYF
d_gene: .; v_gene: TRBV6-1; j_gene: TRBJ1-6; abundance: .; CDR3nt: TGTGCCAGCAGTGAAGGACTGTATAATTCACCCCTCCACTTT; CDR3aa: CASSEGLYNSPLHF
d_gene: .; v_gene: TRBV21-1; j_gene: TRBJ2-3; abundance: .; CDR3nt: TGTGCCAGCAGCAAAGAGTCGACAGGGAAGGGTCCAGATACGCAGTATTTT; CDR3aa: CASSKESTGKGPDTQYF
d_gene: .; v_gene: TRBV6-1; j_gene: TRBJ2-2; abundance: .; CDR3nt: TGTGCCAGCAGTGAATCAGGGACCGGGGAGCTGTTTTTT; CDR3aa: CASSESGTGELFF
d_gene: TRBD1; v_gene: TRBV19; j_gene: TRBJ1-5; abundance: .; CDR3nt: TGTGCCAGTAGTAGCCGGGACAGGGTTTCGGTGTATCAGCCCCAGCATTTT; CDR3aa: CASSSRDRVSVYQPQHF
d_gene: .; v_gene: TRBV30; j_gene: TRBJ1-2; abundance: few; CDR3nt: TGTGCCTGCCCAGACAGGAAAAACTATGGCTACACCTTC; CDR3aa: CACPDRKNYGYTF
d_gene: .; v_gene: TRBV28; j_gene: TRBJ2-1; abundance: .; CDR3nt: TGTGCCAGCGGAGGGCCTAGATCGGGCAATGAGCAGTTCTTC; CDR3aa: CASGGPRSGNEQFF
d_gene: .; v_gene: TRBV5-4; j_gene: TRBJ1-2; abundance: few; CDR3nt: TGTGCCAGCAGCTTCGTCAGGGTAGATGGCTACACCTTC; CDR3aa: CASSFVRVDGYTF
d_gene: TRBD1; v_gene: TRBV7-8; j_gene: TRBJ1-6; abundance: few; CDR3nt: TGTGCCAGCAGCCGGATCGGGACAGACAATTCACCCCTCCACTTT; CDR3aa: CASSRIGTDNSPLHF
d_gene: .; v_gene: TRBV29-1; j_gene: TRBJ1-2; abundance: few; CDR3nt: TGCAGCGTTAGGACAGCTACCAACTATGGCTACACCTTC; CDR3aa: CSVRTATNYGYTF
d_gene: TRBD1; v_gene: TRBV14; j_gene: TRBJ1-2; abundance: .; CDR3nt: TGTGCCAGCAGCCACCGATACAGGGGGCATAACTATGGCTACACCTTC; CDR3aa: CASSHRYRGHNYGYTF
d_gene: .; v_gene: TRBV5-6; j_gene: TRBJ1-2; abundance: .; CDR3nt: TGTGCCAGCAGCCGCGGGACGGGTTATAACTATGGCTACACCTTC; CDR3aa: CASSRGTGYNYGYTF
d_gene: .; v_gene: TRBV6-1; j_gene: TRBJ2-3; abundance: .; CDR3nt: TGTGCCAGCAGTGTAATCTCCACAGATACGCAGTATTTT; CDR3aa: CASSVISTDTQYF
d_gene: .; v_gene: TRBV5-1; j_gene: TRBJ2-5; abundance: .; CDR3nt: TGCGCCAGCAGCACGGGACTTCAAGAGACCCAGTACTTC; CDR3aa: CASSTGLQETQYF
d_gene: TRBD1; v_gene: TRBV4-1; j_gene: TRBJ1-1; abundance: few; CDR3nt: TGCGCCAGCAGCCACAGGGACAGGGGAGGGCACCCTGAAGCTTTCTTT; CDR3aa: CASSHRDRGGHPEAFF
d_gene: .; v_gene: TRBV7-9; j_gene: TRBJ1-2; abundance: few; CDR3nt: TGTGCCAGCAGCCAGGACAGTCCCTCTTATGGCTACACCTTC; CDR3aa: CASSQDSPSYGYTF
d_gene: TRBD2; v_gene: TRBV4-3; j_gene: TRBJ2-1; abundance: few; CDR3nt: TGCGCCAGCAGCTCACGGACTAGCGGGGGCAATGAGCAGTTCTTC; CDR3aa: CASSSRTSGGNEQFF
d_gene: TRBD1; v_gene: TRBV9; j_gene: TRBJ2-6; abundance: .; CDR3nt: TGTGCCAGCAGCGTAGTAGGGACAGGGGTGATTACTGGGGCCAACGTCCTGACTTTC; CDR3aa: CASSVVGTGVITGANVLTF
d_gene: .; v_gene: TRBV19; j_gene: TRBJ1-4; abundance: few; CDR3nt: TGTGCCAGTAGGCCTCCTGGAGTTGAAAAACTGTTTTTT; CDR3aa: CASRPPGVEKLFF